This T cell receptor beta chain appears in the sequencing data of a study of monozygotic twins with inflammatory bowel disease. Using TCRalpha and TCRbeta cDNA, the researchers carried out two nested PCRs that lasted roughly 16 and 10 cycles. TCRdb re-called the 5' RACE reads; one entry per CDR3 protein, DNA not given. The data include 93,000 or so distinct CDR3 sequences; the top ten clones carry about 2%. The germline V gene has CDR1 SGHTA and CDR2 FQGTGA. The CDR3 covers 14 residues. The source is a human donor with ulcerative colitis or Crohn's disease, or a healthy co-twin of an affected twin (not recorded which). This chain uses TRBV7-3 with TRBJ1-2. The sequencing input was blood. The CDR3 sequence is CASSHQSGGQGYTF.